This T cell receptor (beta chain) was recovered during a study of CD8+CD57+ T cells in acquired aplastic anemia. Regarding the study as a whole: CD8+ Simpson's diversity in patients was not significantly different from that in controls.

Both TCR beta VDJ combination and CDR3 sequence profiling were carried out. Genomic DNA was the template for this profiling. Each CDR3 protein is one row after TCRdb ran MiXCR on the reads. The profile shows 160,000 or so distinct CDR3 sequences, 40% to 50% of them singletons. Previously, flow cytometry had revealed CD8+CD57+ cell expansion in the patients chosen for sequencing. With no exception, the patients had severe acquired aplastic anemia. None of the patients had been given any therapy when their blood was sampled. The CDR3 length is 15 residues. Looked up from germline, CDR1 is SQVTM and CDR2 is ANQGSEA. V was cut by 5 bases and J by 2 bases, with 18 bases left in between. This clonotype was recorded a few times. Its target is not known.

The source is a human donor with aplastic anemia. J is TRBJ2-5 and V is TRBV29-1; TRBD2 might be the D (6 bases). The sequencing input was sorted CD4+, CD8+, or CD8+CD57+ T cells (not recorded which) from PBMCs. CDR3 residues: CSVLGRWAGQETQYF. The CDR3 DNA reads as TGCAGCGTTTTAGGCCGCTGGGCGGGACAAGAGACCCAGTACTTC.